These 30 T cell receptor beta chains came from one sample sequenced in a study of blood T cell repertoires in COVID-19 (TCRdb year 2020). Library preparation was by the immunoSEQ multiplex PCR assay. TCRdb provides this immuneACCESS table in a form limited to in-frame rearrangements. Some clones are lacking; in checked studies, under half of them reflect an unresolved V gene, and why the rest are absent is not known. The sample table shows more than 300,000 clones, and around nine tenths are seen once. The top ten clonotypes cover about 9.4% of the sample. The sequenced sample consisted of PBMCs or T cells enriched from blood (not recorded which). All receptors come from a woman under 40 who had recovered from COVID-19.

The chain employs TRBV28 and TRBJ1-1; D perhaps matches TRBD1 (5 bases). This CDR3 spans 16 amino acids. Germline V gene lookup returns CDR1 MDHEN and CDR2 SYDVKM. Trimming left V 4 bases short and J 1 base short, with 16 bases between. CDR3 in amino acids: CASSSAQAGKNTEAFF. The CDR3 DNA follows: TGTGCCAGCAGTTCCGCCCAGGCAGGGAAGAACACTGAAGCTTTCTTT.

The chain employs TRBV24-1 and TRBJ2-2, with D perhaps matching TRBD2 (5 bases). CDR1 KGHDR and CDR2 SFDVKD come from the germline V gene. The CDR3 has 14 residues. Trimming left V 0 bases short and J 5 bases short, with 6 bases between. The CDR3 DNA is TGTGCCACCAGTGATTTGGGAGGAACCGGGGAGCTGTTTTTT. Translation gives CATSDLGGTGELFF.

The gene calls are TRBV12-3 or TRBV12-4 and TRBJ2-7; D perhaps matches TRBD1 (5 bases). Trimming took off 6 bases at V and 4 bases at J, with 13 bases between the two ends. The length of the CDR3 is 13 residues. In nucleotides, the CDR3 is TGTGCCAGCAGCCGAACAGGAGTATACGAGCAGTACTTC. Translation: CASSRTGVYEQYF.

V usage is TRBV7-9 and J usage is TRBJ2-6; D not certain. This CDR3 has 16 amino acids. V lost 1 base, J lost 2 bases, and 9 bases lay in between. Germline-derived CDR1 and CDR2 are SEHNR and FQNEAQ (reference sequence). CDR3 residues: CASSLGVEPGANVLTF. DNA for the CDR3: TGTGCCAGCAGCTTAGGAGTAGAACCTGGGGCCAACGTCCTGACTTTC.

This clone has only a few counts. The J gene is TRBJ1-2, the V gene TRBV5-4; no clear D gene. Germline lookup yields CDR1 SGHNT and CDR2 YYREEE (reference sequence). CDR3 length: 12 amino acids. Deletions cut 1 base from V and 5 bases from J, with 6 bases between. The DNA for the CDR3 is TGTGCCAGCAGCTTGACGGGGTATGGCTACACCTTC. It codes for CASSLTGYGYTF.

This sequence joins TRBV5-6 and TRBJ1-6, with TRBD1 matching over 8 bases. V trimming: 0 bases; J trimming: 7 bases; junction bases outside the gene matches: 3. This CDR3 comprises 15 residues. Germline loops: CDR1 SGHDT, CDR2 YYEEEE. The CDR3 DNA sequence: TGTGCCAGCAGCTTGGGACAGGGGAAAAATTCACCCCTCCACTTT. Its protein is CASSLGQGKNSPLHF.

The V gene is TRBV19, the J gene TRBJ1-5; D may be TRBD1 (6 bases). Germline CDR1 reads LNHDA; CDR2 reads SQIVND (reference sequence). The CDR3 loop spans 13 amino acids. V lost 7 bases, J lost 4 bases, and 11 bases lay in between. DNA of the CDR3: TGTGCCAGTACGGGGACACTGAATCAGCCCCAGCATTTT. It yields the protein CASTGTLNQPQHF.

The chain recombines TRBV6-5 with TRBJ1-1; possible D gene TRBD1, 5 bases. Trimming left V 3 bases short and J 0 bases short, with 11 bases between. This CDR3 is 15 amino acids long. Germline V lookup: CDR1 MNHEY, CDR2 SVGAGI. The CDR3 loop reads CASSYSVDMNTEAFF. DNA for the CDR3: TGTGCCAGCAGTTATTCAGTGGACATGAACACTGAAGCTTTCTTT.

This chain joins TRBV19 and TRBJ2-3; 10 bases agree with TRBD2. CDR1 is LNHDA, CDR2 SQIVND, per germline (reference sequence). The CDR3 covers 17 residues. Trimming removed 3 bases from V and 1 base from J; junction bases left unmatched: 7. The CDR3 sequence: CASSMWLAGAGTDTQYF. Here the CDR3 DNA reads TGTGCCAGTAGTATGTGGCTAGCGGGAGCTGGCACAGATACGCAGTATTTT.

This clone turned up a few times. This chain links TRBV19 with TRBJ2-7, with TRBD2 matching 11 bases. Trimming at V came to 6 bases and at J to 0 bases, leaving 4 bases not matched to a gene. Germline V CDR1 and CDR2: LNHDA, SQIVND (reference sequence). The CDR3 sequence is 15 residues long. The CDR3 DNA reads TGTGCCAGTAGAAAGGGACTAGCGGTCTCCTACGAGCAGTACTTC. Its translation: CASRKGLAVSYEQYF.

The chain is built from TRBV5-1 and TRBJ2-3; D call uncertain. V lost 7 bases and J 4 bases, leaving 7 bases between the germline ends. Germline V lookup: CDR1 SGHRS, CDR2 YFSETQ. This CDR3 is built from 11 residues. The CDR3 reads CASGRADTQYF. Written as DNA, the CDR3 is TGCGCCAGCGGTAGAGCAGATACGCAGTATTTT.

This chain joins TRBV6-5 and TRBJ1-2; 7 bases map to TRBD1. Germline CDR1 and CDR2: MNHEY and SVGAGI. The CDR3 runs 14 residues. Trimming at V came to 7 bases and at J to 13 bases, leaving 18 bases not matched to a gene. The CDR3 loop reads CASTTLVQGQWGTF. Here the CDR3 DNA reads TGTGCCAGCACGACCCTCGTTCAGGGACAGTGGGGCACCTTC.

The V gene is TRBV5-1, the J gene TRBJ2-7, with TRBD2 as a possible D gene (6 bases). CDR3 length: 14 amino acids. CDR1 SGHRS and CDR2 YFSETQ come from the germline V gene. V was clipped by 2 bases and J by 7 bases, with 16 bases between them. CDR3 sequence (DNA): TGCGCCAGCAGCTTACTAGCTGACGGAGGGGAGCAGTACTTC. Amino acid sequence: CASSLLADGGEQYF. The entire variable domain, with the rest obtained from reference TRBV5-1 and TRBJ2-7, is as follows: KAGVTQTPRYLIKTRGQQVTLSCSPISGHRSVSWYQQTPGQGLQFLFEYFSETQRNKGNFPGRFSGRQFSNSRSEMNVSTLELGDSALYLCASSLLADGGEQYFGPGTRLTVT.

CDR3 sequence reads: CASSQDLQAYGYTF. The CDR3 DNA reads TGTGCCAGCAGCCAAGATCTCCAGGCCTATGGCTACACCTTC. The chain combines TRBV4-2 with TRBJ1-2; no definite D call. This CDR3 has 14 residues. The V gene's germline CDR1 is LGHNA and CDR2 YNFKEQ. V lost 0 bases and J lost 4, with 9 bases in between.

The CDR3 DNA reads TGTGCCTGGAGTTTGCAGACAGAAGCTTTCTTT. This sequence encodes CAWSLQTEAFF. The rearrangement joins TRBV30 to TRBJ1-1; D unresolved. This CDR3 contains 11 residues. V lost 2 bases to trimming and J lost 8 bases, with 9 bases between them. Germline assignment: CDR1 GTSNPN and CDR2 SVGIG (reference sequence).

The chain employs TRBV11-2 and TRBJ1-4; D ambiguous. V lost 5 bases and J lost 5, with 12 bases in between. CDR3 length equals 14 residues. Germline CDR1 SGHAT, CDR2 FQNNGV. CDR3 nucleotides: TGTGCCAGCAGCAGGCTAGCTAGAAATGAAAAACTGTTTTTT. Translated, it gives CASSRLARNEKLFF.

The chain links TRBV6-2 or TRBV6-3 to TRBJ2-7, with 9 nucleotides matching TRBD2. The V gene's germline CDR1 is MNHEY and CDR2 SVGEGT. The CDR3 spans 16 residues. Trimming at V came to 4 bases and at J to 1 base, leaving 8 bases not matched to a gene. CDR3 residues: CASSSAGLARSYEQYF. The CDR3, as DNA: TGTGCCAGCAGTTCCGCGGGACTAGCTCGGTCCTACGAGCAGTACTTC.

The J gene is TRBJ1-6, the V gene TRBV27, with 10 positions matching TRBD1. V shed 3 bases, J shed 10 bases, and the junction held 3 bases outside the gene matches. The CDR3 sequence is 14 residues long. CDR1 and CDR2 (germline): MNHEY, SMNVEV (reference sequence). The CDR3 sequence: CASSFPGQGSPLHF. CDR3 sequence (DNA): TGTGCCAGCAGTTTTCCGGGACAGGGGTCACCCCTCCACTTT.

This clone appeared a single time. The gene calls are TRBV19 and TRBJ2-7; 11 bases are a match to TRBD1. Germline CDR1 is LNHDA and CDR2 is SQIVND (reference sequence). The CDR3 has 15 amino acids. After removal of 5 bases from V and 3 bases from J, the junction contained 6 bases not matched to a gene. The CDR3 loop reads CASSLGTGGIYEQYF. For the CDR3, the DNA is TGTGCCAGTAGTTTGGGGACAGGGGGTATCTACGAGCAGTACTTC.

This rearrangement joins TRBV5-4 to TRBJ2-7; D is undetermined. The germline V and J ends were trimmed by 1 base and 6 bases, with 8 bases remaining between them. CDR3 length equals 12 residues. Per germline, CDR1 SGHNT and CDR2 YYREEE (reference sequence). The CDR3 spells CASSLIIGEQYF. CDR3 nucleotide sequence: TGTGCCAGCAGCTTGATCATCGGCGAGCAGTACTTC.

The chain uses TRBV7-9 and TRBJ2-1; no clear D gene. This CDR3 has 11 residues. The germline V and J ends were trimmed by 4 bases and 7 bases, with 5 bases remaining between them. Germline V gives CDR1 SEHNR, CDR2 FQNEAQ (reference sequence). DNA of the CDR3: TGTGCCAGCAGCTCCTTAAATGAGCAGTTCTTC. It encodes CASSSLNEQFF.

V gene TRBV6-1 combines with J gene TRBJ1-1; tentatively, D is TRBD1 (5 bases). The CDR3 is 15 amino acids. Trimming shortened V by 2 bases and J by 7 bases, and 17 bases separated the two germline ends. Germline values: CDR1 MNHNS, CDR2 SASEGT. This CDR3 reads CASSEWSGTGGEAFF. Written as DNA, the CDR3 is TGTGCCAGCAGTGAATGGTCAGGGACGGGAGGTGAAGCTTTCTTT.

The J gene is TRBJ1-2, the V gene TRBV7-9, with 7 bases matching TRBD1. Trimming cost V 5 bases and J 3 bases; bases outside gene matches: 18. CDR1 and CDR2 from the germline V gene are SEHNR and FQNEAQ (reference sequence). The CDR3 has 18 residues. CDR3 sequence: CASSLLQPGQLRHYGYTF. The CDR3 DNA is TGTGCCAGCAGCCTTCTTCAACCGGGACAGCTACGACACTATGGCTACACCTTC. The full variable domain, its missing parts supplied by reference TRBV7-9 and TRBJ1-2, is DTGVSQNPRHKITKRGQNVTFRCDPISEHNRLYWYRQTLGQGPEFLTYFQNEAQLEKSRLLSDRFSAERPKGSFSTLEIQRTEQGDSAMYLCASSLLQPGQLRHYGYTFGSGTRLTVV.

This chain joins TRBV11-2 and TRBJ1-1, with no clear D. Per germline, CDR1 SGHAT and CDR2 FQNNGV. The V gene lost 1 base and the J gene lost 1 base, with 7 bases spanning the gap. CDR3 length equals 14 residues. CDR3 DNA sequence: TGTGCCAGCAGCTTAGCTGTAAAGAACACTGAAGCTTTCTTT. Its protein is CASSLAVKNTEAFF.

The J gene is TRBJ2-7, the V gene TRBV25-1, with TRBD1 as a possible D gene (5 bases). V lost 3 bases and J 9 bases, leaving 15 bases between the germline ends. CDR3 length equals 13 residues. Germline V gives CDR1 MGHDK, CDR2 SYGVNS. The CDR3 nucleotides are TGTGCCAGCAGTGACCTGGATGGACACCGGCAGTACTTC. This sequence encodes CASSDLDGHRQYF.

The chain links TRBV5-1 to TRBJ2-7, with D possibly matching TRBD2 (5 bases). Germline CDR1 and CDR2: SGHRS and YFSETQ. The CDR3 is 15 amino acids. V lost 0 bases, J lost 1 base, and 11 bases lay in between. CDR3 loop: CASSLGGLQSYEQYF. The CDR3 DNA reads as TGCGCCAGCAGCTTGGGAGGGCTACAGTCCTACGAGCAGTACTTC.

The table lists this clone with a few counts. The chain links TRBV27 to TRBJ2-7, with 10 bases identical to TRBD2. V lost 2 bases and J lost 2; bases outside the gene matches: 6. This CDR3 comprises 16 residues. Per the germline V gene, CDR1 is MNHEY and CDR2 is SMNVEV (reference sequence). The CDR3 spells CASSLQELAGAYEQYF. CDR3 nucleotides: TGTGCCAGCAGTTTACAGGAGCTAGCGGGGGCCTACGAGCAGTACTTC.

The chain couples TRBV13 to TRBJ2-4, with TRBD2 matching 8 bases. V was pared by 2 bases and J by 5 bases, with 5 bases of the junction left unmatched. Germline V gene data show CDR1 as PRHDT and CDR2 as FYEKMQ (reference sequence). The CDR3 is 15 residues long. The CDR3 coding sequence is TGTGCCAGCAGCTTATTCCTAGCGGGTCAAAACATTCAGTACTTC. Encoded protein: CASSLFLAGQNIQYF.

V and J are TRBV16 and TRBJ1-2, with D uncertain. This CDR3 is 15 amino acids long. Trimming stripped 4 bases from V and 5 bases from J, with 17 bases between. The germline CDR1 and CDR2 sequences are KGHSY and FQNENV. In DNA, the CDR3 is TGTGCCAGCAGCCCACGTCAGGCGACGAATTATGGCTACACCTTC. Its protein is CASSPRQATNYGYTF.

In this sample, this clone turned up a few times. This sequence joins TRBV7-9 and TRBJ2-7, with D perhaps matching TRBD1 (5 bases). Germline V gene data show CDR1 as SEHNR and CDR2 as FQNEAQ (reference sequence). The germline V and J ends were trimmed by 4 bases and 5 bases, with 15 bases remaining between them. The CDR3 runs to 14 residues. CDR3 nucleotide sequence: TGTGCCAGCAGCTCCCGGCGGCAGGGTGACGAGCAGTACTTC. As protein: CASSSRRQGDEQYF.